This TCR beta chain came from a study of metastatic and nonmetastatic thyroid tumors. Per germline, CDR1 MNHNS and CDR2 SASEGT. V dropped 5 bases and J dropped 1; count of bases not matched to a gene: 10. CDR3 length: 16 residues. There were no patients who had received any treatment before thyroid surgery. TCRdb reanalyzed the PCR reads via MiXCR. The top ten hold 15% of the sample, which has fewer than 70,000 clones, roughly 30% seen once. The chain joins TRBV6-1 to TRBJ1-1; 7 bases line up with TRBD1. The sequence was obtained from a female donor with papillary thyroid cancer or a benign thyroid nodule (not recorded which). Some clones in this sample may be carry-over from other donors' samples. The sequenced sample consisted of blood. CDR3 protein: CASSPVQGLWNTEAFF. The CDR3 DNA sequence: TGTGCCAGCAGTCCTGTACAGGGGCTATGGAACACTGAAGCTTTCTTT.